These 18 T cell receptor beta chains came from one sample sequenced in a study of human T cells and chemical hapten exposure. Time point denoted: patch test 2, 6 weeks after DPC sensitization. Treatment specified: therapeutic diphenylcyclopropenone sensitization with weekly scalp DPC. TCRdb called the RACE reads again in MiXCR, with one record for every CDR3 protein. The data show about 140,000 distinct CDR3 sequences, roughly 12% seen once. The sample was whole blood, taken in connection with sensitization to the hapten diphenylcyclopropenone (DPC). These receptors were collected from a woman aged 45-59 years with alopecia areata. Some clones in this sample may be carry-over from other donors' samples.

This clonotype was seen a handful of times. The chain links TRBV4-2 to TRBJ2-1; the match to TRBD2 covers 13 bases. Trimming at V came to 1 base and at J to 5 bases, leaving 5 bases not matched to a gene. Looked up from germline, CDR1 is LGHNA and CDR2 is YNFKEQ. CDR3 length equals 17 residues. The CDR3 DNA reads TGTGCCAGCAGCCAAGCCGCACTAGCGGGAGGGGACAATGAGCAGTTCTTC. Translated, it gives CASSQAALAGGDNEQFF.

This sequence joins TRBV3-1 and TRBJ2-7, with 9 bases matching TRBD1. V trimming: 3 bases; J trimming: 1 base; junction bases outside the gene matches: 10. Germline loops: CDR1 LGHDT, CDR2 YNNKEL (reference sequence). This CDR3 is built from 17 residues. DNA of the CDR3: TGTGCCAGCAGCCATCACAGGGGGCTGCGCGCATCCTACGAGCAGTACTTC. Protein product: CASSHHRGLRASYEQYF.

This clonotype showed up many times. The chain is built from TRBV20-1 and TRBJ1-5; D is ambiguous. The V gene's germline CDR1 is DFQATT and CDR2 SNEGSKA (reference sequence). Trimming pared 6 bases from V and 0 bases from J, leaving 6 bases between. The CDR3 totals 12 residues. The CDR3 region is CSATHSNQPQHF. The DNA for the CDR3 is TGCAGTGCCACTCATAGCAATCAGCCCCAGCATTTT.

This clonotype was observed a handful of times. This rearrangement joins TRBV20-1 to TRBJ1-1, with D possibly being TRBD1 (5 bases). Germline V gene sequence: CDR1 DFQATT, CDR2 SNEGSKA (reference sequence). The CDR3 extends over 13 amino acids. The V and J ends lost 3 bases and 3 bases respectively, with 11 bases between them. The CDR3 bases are TGCAGTGCTAGGGTCGGGGCCCACACTGAAGCTTTCTTT. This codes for CSARVGAHTEAFF.

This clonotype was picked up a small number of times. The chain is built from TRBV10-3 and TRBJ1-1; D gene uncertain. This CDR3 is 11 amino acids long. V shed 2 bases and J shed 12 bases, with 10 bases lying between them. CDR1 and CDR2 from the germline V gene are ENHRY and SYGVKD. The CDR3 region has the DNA TGTGCCATCAGTGAGGGGATCGTAACTTTCTTT. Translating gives CAISEGIVTFF.

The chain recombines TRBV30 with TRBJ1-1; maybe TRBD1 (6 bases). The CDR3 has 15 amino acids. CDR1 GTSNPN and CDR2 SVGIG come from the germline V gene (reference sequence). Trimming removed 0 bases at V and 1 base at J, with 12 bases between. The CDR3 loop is CAWSVRGQGNTEAFF. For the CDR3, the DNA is TGTGCCTGGAGTGTACGGGGGCAGGGGAACACTGAAGCTTTCTTT.

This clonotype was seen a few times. The CDR3 protein is CAIKREGEYNEQFF. In DNA form, the CDR3 reads TGTGCCATCAAAAGGGAGGGGGAATACAATGAGCAGTTCTTC. The V gene is TRBV10-3, the J gene TRBJ2-1, with D possibly TRBD2 on 7 matching bases. V was shortened by 7 bases and J by 4 bases, with 14 bases between the two germline ends. The germline V gene has CDR1 ENHRY and CDR2 SYGVKD. The CDR3 runs 14 residues.

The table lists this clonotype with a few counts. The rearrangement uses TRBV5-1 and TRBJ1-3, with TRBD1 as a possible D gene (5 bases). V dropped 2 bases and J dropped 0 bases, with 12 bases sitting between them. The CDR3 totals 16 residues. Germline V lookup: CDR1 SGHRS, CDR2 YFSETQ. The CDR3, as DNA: TGCGCCAGCAGCTTAATATCAGGGCTCTCTGGAAACACCATATATTTT. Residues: CASSLISGLSGNTIYF.

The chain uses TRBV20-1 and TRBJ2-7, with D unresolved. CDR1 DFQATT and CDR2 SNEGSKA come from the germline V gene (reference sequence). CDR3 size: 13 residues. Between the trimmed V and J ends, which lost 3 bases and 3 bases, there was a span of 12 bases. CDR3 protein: CSASSSLLYEQYF. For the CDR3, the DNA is TGCAGTGCTAGTTCTTCACTCCTCTACGAGCAGTACTTC.

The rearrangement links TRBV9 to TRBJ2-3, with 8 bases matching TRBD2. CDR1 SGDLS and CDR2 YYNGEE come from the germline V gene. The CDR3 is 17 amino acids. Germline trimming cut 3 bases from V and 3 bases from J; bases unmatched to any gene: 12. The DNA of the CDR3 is TGTGCCAGCAGCGCCCTTAGGGACGGGAGGGCGACAGATACGCAGTATTTT. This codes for CASSALRDGRATDTQYF. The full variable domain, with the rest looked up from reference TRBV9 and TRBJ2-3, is DSGVTQTPKHLITATGQRVTLRCSPRSGDLSVYWYQQSLDQGLQFLIQYYNGEERAKGNILERFSAQQFPDLHSELNLSSLELGDSALYFCASSALRDGRATDTQYFGPGTRLTVL.

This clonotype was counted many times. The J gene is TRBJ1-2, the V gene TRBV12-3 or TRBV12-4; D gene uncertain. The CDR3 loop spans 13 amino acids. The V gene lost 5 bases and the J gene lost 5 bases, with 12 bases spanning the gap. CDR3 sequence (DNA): TGTGCCAGCAGTCCCCGGTCCAGTTATGGCTACACCTTC. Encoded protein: CASSPRSSYGYTF.

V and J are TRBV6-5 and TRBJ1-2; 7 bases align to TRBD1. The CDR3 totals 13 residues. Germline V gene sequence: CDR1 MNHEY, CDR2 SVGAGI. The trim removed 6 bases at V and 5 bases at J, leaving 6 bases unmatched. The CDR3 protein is CASSLQGRYGYTF. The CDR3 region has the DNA TGTGCCAGCAGCTTACAGGGGCGGTATGGCTACACCTTC.

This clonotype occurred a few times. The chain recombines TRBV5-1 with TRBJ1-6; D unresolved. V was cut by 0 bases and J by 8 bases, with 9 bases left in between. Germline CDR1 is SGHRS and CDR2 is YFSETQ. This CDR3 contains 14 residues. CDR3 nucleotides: TGCGCCAGCAGCTTGGGCGGGTTTGATTCACCCCTCCACTTT. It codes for CASSLGGFDSPLHF.

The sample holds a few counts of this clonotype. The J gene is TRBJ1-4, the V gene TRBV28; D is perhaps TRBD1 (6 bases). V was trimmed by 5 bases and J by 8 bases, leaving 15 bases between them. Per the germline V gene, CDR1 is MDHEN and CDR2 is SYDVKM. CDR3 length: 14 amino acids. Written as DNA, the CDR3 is TGTGCCAGCAGTCTGGGGGGGCGGCAAGAAAAACTGTTTTTT. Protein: CASSLGGRQEKLFF.

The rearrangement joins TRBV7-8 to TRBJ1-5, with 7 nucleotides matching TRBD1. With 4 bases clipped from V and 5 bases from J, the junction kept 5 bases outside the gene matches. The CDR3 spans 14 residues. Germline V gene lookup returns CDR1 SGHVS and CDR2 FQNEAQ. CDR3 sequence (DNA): TGTGCCAGCAGCTCCGGGACAGTCCATCAGCCCCAGCATTTT. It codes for CASSSGTVHQPQHF.

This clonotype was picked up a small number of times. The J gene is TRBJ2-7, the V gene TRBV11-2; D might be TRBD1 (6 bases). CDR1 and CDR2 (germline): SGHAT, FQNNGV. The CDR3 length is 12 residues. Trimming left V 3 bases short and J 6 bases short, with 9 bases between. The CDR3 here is CASSLSRGEQYF. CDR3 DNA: TGTGCCAGCAGCTTGTCCAGGGGCGAGCAGTACTTC.

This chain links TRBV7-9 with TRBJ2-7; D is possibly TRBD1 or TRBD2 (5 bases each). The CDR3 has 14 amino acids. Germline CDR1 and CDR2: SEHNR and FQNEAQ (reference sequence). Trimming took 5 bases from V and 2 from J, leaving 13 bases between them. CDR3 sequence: CASSPTGTPYEQYF. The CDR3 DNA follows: TGTGCCAGCAGCCCCACCGGGACGCCCTACGAGCAGTACTTC.

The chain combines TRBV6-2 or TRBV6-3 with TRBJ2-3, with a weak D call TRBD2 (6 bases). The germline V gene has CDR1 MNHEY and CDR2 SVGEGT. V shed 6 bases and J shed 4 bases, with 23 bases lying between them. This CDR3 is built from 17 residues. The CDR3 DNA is TGTGCCAGCAGAACCCCCCGCGGGACCTTACACTCAGATACGCAGTATTTT. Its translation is CASRTPRGTLHSDTQYF.